This T cell receptor (beta chain) is drawn from a study of cytomegalovirus exposure and HLA in healthy donors. The CDR3 is 17 residues long. The V gene's germline CDR1 is SGHDT and CDR2 YYEEEE. Deletions cut 4 bases from V and 0 bases from J, with 19 bases between. Researchers ran the PCR with 60 Vbeta and 13 Jbeta primers. Only in-frame clones appear in the TCRdb table, and some are missing; sequencing was by immunoSEQ multiplex PCR. This repertoire includes 75,000 to 95,000 clones. The chain has TRBV5-6 and TRBJ1-2; a weak D match, TRBD1 (5 bases). The sequenced material came from PBMCs. The TCR originated in a man aged 30 to 39 in good health and CMV-seronegative. For the CDR3, the DNA is TGTGCCAGCAGCCTAGCGACAGTCTTAGGGACTAACTATGGCTACACCTTC. Translation gives CASSLATVLGTNYGYTF.